The rows below give T cell receptor beta chains drawn from one sample of a study of shared clonotypes between healthy human individuals. This table comes from immunoSEQ multiplex PCR, and its TCRdb copy is limited to in-frame clones, with some not included. The data contain about 1 million clones, 65% to 80% of them singletons. Sequenced input: memory CD4+ T cells sorted from blood. These TCRs come from a man aged 18 to 30 in good health. Each CDR3 is given with its conserved first and last residue. The order of the fields is V gene, clone size, D gene, J gene, CDR3 protein, CDR3 DNA. D genes are given only for firm matches. Expanded clones get a size class; other rows say once, few or many, or leave the size out.

v_gene: TRBV2
abundance: once
d_gene: .
j_gene: TRBJ1-6
CDR3aa: CAIRDIFNSPLHF
CDR3nt: TGTGCCATACGGGACATATTTAATTCACCCCTCCACTTT

v_gene: TRBV9
abundance: few
d_gene: .
j_gene: TRBJ1-6
CDR3aa: CASSVAAGRTEYNSPLHF
CDR3nt: TGTGCCAGCAGCGTAGCGGCGGGGAGGACAGAGTATAATTCACCCCTCCACTTT

v_gene: TRBV2
abundance: .
d_gene: .
j_gene: TRBJ2-7
CDR3aa: CASSPGSYEQYF
CDR3nt: TGTGCCAGCAGTCCGGGGTCCTACGAGCAGTACTTC

v_gene: TRBV5-1
abundance: .
d_gene: .
j_gene: TRBJ2-1
CDR3aa: CASSPDTSSYNEQFF
CDR3nt: TGCGCCAGCAGCCCCGACACGAGCTCCTACAATGAGCAGTTCTTC

v_gene: TRBV10-2
abundance: .
d_gene: TRBD2
j_gene: TRBJ2-3
CDR3aa: CASSEFGLAGGESDTQYF
CDR3nt: TGCGCCAGCAGTGAGTTCGGACTAGCGGGAGGCGAATCAGATACGCAGTATTTT

v_gene: TRBV2
abundance: .
d_gene: .
j_gene: TRBJ2-7
CDR3aa: CASSESRYEQYF
CDR3nt: TGTGCCAGCAGTGAAAGCCGATACGAGCAGTACTTC

v_gene: TRBV5-1
abundance: .
d_gene: TRBD2
j_gene: TRBJ2-2
CDR3aa: CASSGGLAGTGELFF
CDR3nt: TGCGCCAGCAGCGGGGGACTAGCGGGGACCGGGGAGCTGTTTTTT

v_gene: TRBV5-1
abundance: .
d_gene: TRBD2
j_gene: TRBJ2-7
CDR3aa: CASSVLGLAGSEQYF
CDR3nt: TGCGCCAGCAGCGTTCTCGGACTAGCGGGGAGTGAGCAGTACTTC

v_gene: TRBV18
abundance: .
d_gene: .
j_gene: TRBJ2-3
CDR3aa: CASSPLTSTDTQYF
CDR3nt: TGTGCCAGCTCACCACTGACTAGCACAGATACGCAGTATTTT

v_gene: TRBV10-3
abundance: once
d_gene: .
j_gene: TRBJ2-3
CDR3aa: CAISESSAPDTQYF
CDR3nt: TGTGCCATCAGTGAATCTAGCGCCCCAGATACGCAGTATTTT

v_gene: TRBV10-3
abundance: .
d_gene: .
j_gene: TRBJ1-3
CDR3aa: CAIREGSQSGNTIYF
CDR3nt: TGTGCCATCAGGGAAGGGTCGCAATCTGGAAACACCATATATTTT

v_gene: TRBV29-1
abundance: .
d_gene: TRBD1
j_gene: TRBJ1-2
CDR3aa: CSVEPPGQVYASNYGYTF
CDR3nt: TGCAGCGTTGAACCCCCAGGACAGGTTTATGCCTCAAACTATGGCTACACCTTC

v_gene: TRBV5-1
abundance: .
d_gene: TRBD1
j_gene: TRBJ1-6
CDR3aa: CASSSGGTGLTLHF
CDR3nt: TGCGCCAGCAGCTCCGGGGGGACAGGGCTCACCCTCCACTTT

v_gene: TRBV18
abundance: .
d_gene: .
j_gene: TRBJ1-5
CDR3aa: CASSPPRYSNQPQHF
CDR3nt: TGTGCCAGCTCACCACCGCGATATAGCAATCAGCCCCAGCATTTT

v_gene: TRBV11-2
abundance: .
d_gene: .
j_gene: TRBJ2-7
CDR3aa: CASSGYYEQYF
CDR3nt: TGTGCCAGCAGCGGGTATTACGAGCAGTACTTC

v_gene: TRBV30
abundance: few
d_gene: .
j_gene: TRBJ2-7
CDR3aa: CAWSLIYEQYF
CDR3nt: TGTGCCTGGAGCTTAATCTACGAGCAGTACTTC

v_gene: TRBV6-1
abundance: .
d_gene: TRBD1
j_gene: TRBJ1-2
CDR3aa: CASSEKGQGVGYGYTF
CDR3nt: TGTGCCAGCAGTGAAAAGGGACAGGGGGTAGGCTATGGCTACACCTTC

v_gene: TRBV7-2
abundance: .
d_gene: TRBD1
j_gene: TRBJ2-7
CDR3aa: CASSLSQGAYEQYF
CDR3nt: TGTGCCAGCAGCTTATCACAGGGGGCGTACGAGCAGTACTTC

v_gene: TRBV10-1
abundance: .
d_gene: TRBD2
j_gene: TRBJ2-7
CDR3aa: CASSAGGLAREQYF
CDR3nt: TGCGCCAGCAGTGCGGGGGGACTAGCTCGCGAGCAGTACTTC

v_gene: TRBV5-4
abundance: .
d_gene: TRBD2
j_gene: TRBJ2-5
CDR3aa: CASSSGTSGRKETQYF
CDR3nt: TGTGCCAGCAGCTCGGGGACTAGCGGACGTAAAGAGACCCAGTACTTC

v_gene: TRBV5-5
abundance: few
d_gene: .
j_gene: TRBJ2-6
CDR3aa: CASSFLGTGANVLTF
CDR3nt: TGTGCCAGCAGCTTCCTTGGGACTGGGGCCAACGTCCTGACTTTC

v_gene: TRBV28
abundance: .
d_gene: .
j_gene: TRBJ1-2
CDR3aa: CASSSTLSRVGGYTF
CDR3nt: TGTGCCAGCAGTTCAACCCTCTCGAGGGTAGGGGGCTACACCTTC

v_gene: TRBV4-3
abundance: .
d_gene: TRBD2
j_gene: TRBJ2-4
CDR3aa: CASAQREGEGIQYF
CDR3nt: TGCGCCAGCGCACAGCGGGAGGGGGAGGGCATTCAGTACTTC

v_gene: TRBV6-1
abundance: few
d_gene: .
j_gene: TRBJ1-1
CDR3aa: CASSLQRKGTEAFF
CDR3nt: TGTGCCAGCAGCCTACAGCGAAAGGGAACTGAAGCTTTCTTT

v_gene: TRBV5-1
abundance: .
d_gene: TRBD1
j_gene: TRBJ1-1
CDR3aa: CASSSPPGGGNANTEAFF
CDR3nt: TGCGCCAGCAGCTCCCCACCAGGGGGCGGTAACGCAAACACTGAAGCTTTCTTT

v_gene: TRBV29-1
abundance: .
d_gene: .
j_gene: TRBJ1-3
CDR3aa: CSVSQGLGNTIYF
CDR3nt: TGCAGCGTTTCACAGGGACTTGGAAACACCATATATTTT

v_gene: TRBV18
abundance: .
d_gene: .
j_gene: TRBJ2-2
CDR3aa: CASSPQSVPGELFF
CDR3nt: TGTGCCAGCTCACCCCAGTCGGTACCCGGGGAGCTGTTTTTT

v_gene: TRBV12-2
abundance: .
d_gene: .
j_gene: TRBJ2-7
CDR3aa: CASRLPPRWGLDEQYF
CDR3nt: TGTGCAAGTCGCTTACCCCCACGGTGGGGTCTGGACGAGCAGTACTTC

v_gene: TRBV11-2
abundance: .
d_gene: .
j_gene: TRBJ2-3
CDR3aa: CASSPKLRDTQYF
CDR3nt: TGTGCCAGCAGCCCAAAGTTGAGAGATACGCAGTATTTT

v_gene: TRBV11-2
abundance: .
d_gene: TRBD2
j_gene: TRBJ2-1
CDR3aa: CASSLAGVGNEQFF
CDR3nt: TGTGCCAGCAGCCTAGCGGGAGTAGGCAATGAGCAGTTCTTC

v_gene: TRBV30
abundance: .
d_gene: .
j_gene: TRBJ1-2
CDR3aa: CAWSVGGFGGYTF
CDR3nt: TGTGCCTGGAGTGTAGGGGGATTCGGGGGCTACACCTTC

v_gene: TRBV5-1
abundance: .
d_gene: .
j_gene: TRBJ2-5
CDR3aa: CASVAIGGAETQYF
CDR3nt: TGCGCCAGTGTCGCGATTGGGGGAGCTGAGACCCAGTACTTC

v_gene: TRBV7-2
abundance: once
d_gene: TRBD1
j_gene: TRBJ2-1
CDR3aa: CASSPWTGNNEQFF
CDR3nt: TGTGCCAGCAGCCCCTGGACAGGCAACAATGAGCAGTTCTTC

v_gene: TRBV6-6
abundance: .
d_gene: TRBD1
j_gene: TRBJ2-7
CDR3aa: CASKKGQGSSYEQYF
CDR3nt: TGTGCCAGCAAAAAAGGACAGGGGTCCTCCTACGAGCAGTACTTC

v_gene: TRBV4-3
abundance: few
d_gene: .
j_gene: TRBJ2-7
CDR3aa: CASSQDRAGTYEQYF
CDR3nt: TGCGCCAGCAGCCAAGATCGGGCAGGAACCTACGAGCAGTACTTC

v_gene: TRBV6-6
abundance: .
d_gene: .
j_gene: TRBJ1-1
CDR3aa: CASSQDGARGGTEAFF
CDR3nt: TGTGCCAGCAGCCAAGACGGAGCCCGGGGGGGGACCGAAGCTTTCTTT

v_gene: TRBV6-4
abundance: .
d_gene: .
j_gene: TRBJ1-1
CDR3aa: CASTGKEKGNTEAFF
CDR3nt: TGTGCCAGCACTGGAAAGGAGAAGGGTAACACTGAAGCTTTCTTT

v_gene: TRBV6-1
abundance: .
d_gene: TRBD1
j_gene: TRBJ1-1
CDR3aa: CASSQGVSEAFF
CDR3nt: TGTGCCAGCAGTCAGGGGGTATCTGAAGCTTTCTTT

v_gene: TRBV7-9
abundance: .
d_gene: .
j_gene: TRBJ2-1
CDR3aa: CASSFGTRNEQFF
CDR3nt: TGTGCCAGCAGCTTCGGGACACGCAATGAGCAGTTCTTC

v_gene: TRBV20-1
abundance: .
d_gene: .
j_gene: TRBJ2-1
CDR3aa: CSARVRYEQFF
CDR3nt: TGCAGTGCTAGAGTTCGGTATGAGCAGTTCTTC

v_gene: TRBV10-3
abundance: .
d_gene: .
j_gene: TRBJ2-5
CDR3aa: CAISESSPSLSQETQYF
CDR3nt: TGTGCCATCAGTGAGTCGTCCCCTAGCCTATCCCAAGAGACCCAGTACTTC

v_gene: TRBV2
abundance: .
d_gene: .
j_gene: TRBJ1-3
CDR3aa: CASKNSEGNTIYF
CDR3nt: TGTGCCAGCAAGAACAGCGAGGGAAACACCATATATTTT

v_gene: TRBV7-9
abundance: .
d_gene: TRBD2
j_gene: TRBJ2-3
CDR3aa: CASSLDAGVHTDTQYF
CDR3nt: TGTGCCAGCAGCTTAGACGCGGGAGTTCATACAGATACGCAGTATTTT

v_gene: TRBV30
abundance: many
d_gene: TRBD1
j_gene: TRBJ1-1
CDR3aa: CAWSGTGGKNTEAFF
CDR3nt: TGTGCCTGGAGCGGGACAGGGGGTAAAAACACTGAAGCTTTCTTT

v_gene: TRBV28
abundance: .
d_gene: .
j_gene: TRBJ2-7
CDR3aa: CASNNQGYEQYF
CDR3nt: TGTGCCAGCAACAATCAGGGCTACGAGCAGTACTTC

v_gene: TRBV6-5
abundance: .
d_gene: .
j_gene: TRBJ1-2
CDR3aa: CASSYAGPYYGYTF
CDR3nt: TGTGCCAGCAGTTACGCGGGACCGTACTATGGCTACACCTTC

v_gene: TRBV29-1
abundance: .
d_gene: TRBD2
j_gene: TRBJ2-3
CDR3aa: CSVEYRAITSGRAVTDTQYF
CDR3nt: TGCAGCGTTGAGTACAGGGCGATTACTAGCGGGAGGGCGGTCACAGATACGCAGTATTTT

v_gene: TRBV19
abundance: .
d_gene: .
j_gene: TRBJ1-5
CDR3aa: CASQDPGGRQPQHF
CDR3nt: TGTGCCAGCCAGGACCCGGGAGGCAGGCAGCCCCAGCATTTT

v_gene: TRBV27
abundance: .
d_gene: .
j_gene: TRBJ2-3
CDR3aa: CASSDREPRDTQYF
CDR3nt: TGTGCCAGCAGTGACCGGGAGCCGAGGGATACGCAGTATTTT

v_gene: TRBV30
abundance: .
d_gene: .
j_gene: TRBJ1-4
CDR3aa: CAWSVQTDNEKLFF
CDR3nt: TGTGCCTGGAGTGTACAGACGGATAATGAAAAACTGTTTTTT

v_gene: TRBV2
abundance: few
d_gene: .
j_gene: TRBJ1-6
CDR3aa: CASRGMAAVGSPLHF
CDR3nt: TGTGCCAGCAGGGGTATGGCCGCGGTGGGATCACCCCTCCACTTT

v_gene: TRBV2
abundance: .
d_gene: TRBD1
j_gene: TRBJ1-3
CDR3aa: CASTLQGVGNTIYF
CDR3nt: TGTGCCAGCACATTACAGGGGGTGGGAAACACCATATATTTT

v_gene: TRBV19
abundance: .
d_gene: .
j_gene: TRBJ2-2
CDR3aa: CASGAFPGSGELFF
CDR3nt: TGTGCCAGCGGGGCTTTCCCAGGGAGCGGGGAGCTGTTTTTT

v_gene: TRBV10-3
abundance: .
d_gene: .
j_gene: TRBJ1-5
CDR3aa: CAISEGDSNQPQHF
CDR3nt: TGTGCCATCAGTGAGGGGGATAGCAATCAGCCCCAGCATTTT

v_gene: TRBV6-6
abundance: .
d_gene: TRBD1
j_gene: TRBJ2-7
CDR3aa: CASSRTGAYEQYF
CDR3nt: TGTGCCAGCAGCCGTACAGGGGCCTACGAGCAGTACTTC

v_gene: TRBV4-2
abundance: .
d_gene: TRBD2
j_gene: TRBJ2-7
CDR3aa: CASSTGLAGIYEQYF
CDR3nt: TGTGCCAGCAGTACTGGGCTAGCGGGTATCTACGAGCAGTACTTC

v_gene: TRBV13
abundance: once
d_gene: .
j_gene: TRBJ2-5
CDR3aa: CASSLFGTRETQYF
CDR3nt: TGTGCCAGCAGCTTATTTGGGACGAGGGAGACCCAGTACTTC

v_gene: TRBV25-1
abundance: many
d_gene: TRBD2
j_gene: TRBJ2-1
CDR3aa: CASSLGTSADSYNEQFF
CDR3nt: TGTGCCAGCAGTTTGGGGACTAGCGCAGACTCCTACAATGAGCAGTTCTTC

v_gene: TRBV19
abundance: .
d_gene: TRBD1
j_gene: TRBJ2-2
CDR3aa: CASSVTGVETGELFF
CDR3nt: TGTGCCAGTAGTGTTACAGGGGTCGAGACCGGGGAGCTGTTTTTT

v_gene: TRBV6-1
abundance: .
d_gene: TRBD2
j_gene: TRBJ2-1
CDR3aa: CASSAMRGGNEQFF
CDR3nt: TGTGCCAGCAGCGCGATGCGGGGGGGAAATGAGCAGTTCTTC